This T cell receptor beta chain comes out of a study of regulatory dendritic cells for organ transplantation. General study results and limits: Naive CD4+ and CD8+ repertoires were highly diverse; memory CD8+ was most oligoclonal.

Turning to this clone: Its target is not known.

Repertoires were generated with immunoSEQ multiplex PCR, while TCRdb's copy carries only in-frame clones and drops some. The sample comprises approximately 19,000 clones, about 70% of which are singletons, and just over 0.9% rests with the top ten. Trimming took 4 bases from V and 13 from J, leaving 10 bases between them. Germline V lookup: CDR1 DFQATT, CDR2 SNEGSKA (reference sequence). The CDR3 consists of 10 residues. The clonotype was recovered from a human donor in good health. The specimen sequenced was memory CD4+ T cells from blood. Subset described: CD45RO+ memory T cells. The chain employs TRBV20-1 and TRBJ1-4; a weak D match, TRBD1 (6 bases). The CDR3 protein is CSATGTRLFF. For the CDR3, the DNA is TGCAGTGCTACCGGGACAAGACTGTTTTTT.